This TCR beta chain originates from a study of T-cell memory formation after mild COVID-19. Study-level points and caveats: CD4+ bias marked clones expanding day 15 to 37, unlike balanced contracting clones. Mainly in CM and EM were contracting CD4+ clones; CD8+ were in EMRA.

CDR1 and CDR2 from the germline V gene are SGHRS and YFSETQ. This CDR3 is built from 14 residues. Trimming shortened V by 5 bases and J by 3 bases, and 14 bases separated the two germline ends. This clonotype was seen more than once but under ten times. The antigen is unknown. Constant-segment primers and 5'RACE yielded cDNA libraries for TCR alpha and TCR beta, each carrying sample barcodes and UMIs. TCRdb fed the 5' RACE reads into MiXCR, producing one record per CDR3 protein. Seen here are under 250,000 distinct CDR3 sequences, 9.4% observed once, and the top ten hold 22%. The rearrangement links TRBV5-1 to TRBJ2-5; D remains ambiguous. This receptor was taken from a man aged 18 to 29 who had mild COVID-19 (a few samples of this study predate the infection). Cell type and time point are not known. Specimen: PBMCs or a T cell subset sorted from them (not recorded which). The CDR3 loop is CASRPLVSKETQYF. The CDR3 region has the DNA TGCGCCAGCAGACCCCTTGTGAGTAAAGAGACCCAGTACTTC. Based on the CDR3 plus reference TRBV5-1 and TRBJ2-5, the full variable domain is KAGVTQTPRYLIKTRGQQVTLSCSPISGHRSVSWYQQTPGQGLQFLFEYFSETQRNKGNFPGRFSGRQFSNSRSEMNVSTLELGDSALYLCASRPLVSKETQYFGPGTRLLVL.